The TCR beta chain described here comes from a study of shared clonotypes between healthy human individuals. Study at large: Three CD4 naive, three CD4 memory, two CD8 naive and one CD8 memory plate were used per donor. Whole-study findings and limits: Estimated richness values were generally larger in naive subsets than in memory subsets. The sole specimen, blood, was sampled, and tissue repertoires likely differ.

The ends were cut back, 4 bases at V and 7 bases at J, with 8 bases in the middle. CDR1 and CDR2 from the germline V gene are LNHDA and SQIVND (reference sequence). There are 12 residues in the CDR3. A remark on this clone: Its matching antigen is unknown.

Assay: immunoSEQ multiplex PCR; the TCRdb copy retains only in-frame clones and omits some. The sample contains 640,000 or so clones, approximately 75% of which appear only once. This TCR derives from a woman in her twenties or thirties in good health. The chain links TRBV19 to TRBJ2-1; D unresolved. The sample consisted of memory CD4+ T cells sorted from blood. Regarding subset: CD45RA-negative fraction. The CDR3 region is CASSTGVNEQFF. The DNA for the CDR3 is TGTGCCAGTAGTACCGGCGTAAATGAGCAGTTCTTC.